The 24 T cell receptor beta chains presented below share a single source sample, sequenced in a study of neoadjuvant anti-PD-1 for oral cavity cancer. Documented time point: after neoadjuvant nivolumab, at surgical resection. The method was immunoSEQ multiplex PCR; TCRdb's version includes in-frame clones alone and lacks a portion of them. Here the sample spans over 65,000 clones, 70% to 90% being singletons. The sample was PBMCs, taken after nivolumab (anti-PD-1) treatment. The receptors originated from a person aged 35 to 85 with oral cavity squamous cell carcinoma.

The chain recombines TRBV5-1 with TRBJ2-1; 8 bases agree with TRBD2. Germline values: CDR1 SGHRS, CDR2 YFSETQ. Unmatched junction bases numbered 16, after V lost 4 bases and J lost 7 bases. This CDR3 is built from 17 residues. CDR3 coding DNA: TGCGCCAGCAGCCTACACCTGGGGACTAGGGGACGAAATGAGCAGTTCTTC. Translated: CASSLHLGTRGRNEQFF.

The chain recombines TRBV11-2 with TRBJ2-5; D possibly corresponds to TRBD1 (7 bases). The CDR3 runs to 15 residues. Germline assignment: CDR1 SGHAT and CDR2 FQNNGV. V was shortened by 1 base and J by 5 bases, with 14 bases between the two germline ends. The CDR3 DNA sequence: TGTGCCAGCAGCTTAGGCGCGACAGGGAGGGAGACCCAGTACTTC. It is translated as CASSLGATGRETQYF.

The V gene is TRBV5-4, the J gene TRBJ1-2; D call uncertain. The V end was cut by 4 bases, the J end by 1 base, with 14 bases between. The CDR3 totals 15 residues. Looked up from germline, CDR1 is SGHNT and CDR2 is YYREEE (reference sequence). The CDR3 DNA reads as TGTGCCAGCAGCCCGGCGGTCACCTATAACTATGGCTACACCTTC. Encoded protein: CASSPAVTYNYGYTF.

This chain connects TRBV30 to TRBJ2-1, with D possibly TRBD2 on 6 matching bases. CDR1 GTSNPN and CDR2 SVGIG come from the germline V gene (reference sequence). With 0 bases removed from V and 10 bases from J, the gap between germline ends came to 10 bases. CDR3 length: 12 amino acids. The CDR3: CAWSVMAGEQFF. CDR3 bases: TGTGCCTGGAGTGTAATGGCGGGAGAGCAGTTCTTC.

By share, this clone ranks as medium-sized. This chain joins TRBV7-9 and TRBJ2-2; 14 positions agree with TRBD2. The V and J ends lost 6 bases and 4 bases, in that order; junction bases with no gene match: 10. Germline CDR1 and CDR2: SEHNR and FQNEAQ (reference sequence). This CDR3 comprises 18 residues. Written as DNA, the CDR3 is TGTGCCAGCAGGGAACCGGGACTAGCGGGGGAGCTCACCGGGGAGCTGTTTTTT. It is translated as CASREPGLAGELTGELFF. Full variable domain (remainder filled in from reference TRBV7-9 and TRBJ2-2): DTGVSQNPRHKITKRGQNVTFRCDPISEHNRLYWYRQTLGQGPEFLTYFQNEAQLEKSRLLSDRFSAERPKGSFSTLEIQRTEQGDSAMYLCASREPGLAGELTGELFFGEGSRLTVL.

V is TRBV5-4 and J is TRBJ2-7; 8 nucleotides align to TRBD1. CDR1 is SGHNT, CDR2 YYREEE, per germline (reference sequence). J was trimmed by 10 bases and V by 4 bases; bases with no gene match: 16. This CDR3 is 15 amino acids long. The CDR3 region is CASSPGQGAWGVQYF. CDR3 DNA: TGTGCCAGCAGCCCGGGGCAGGGGGCTTGGGGGGTCCAGTACTTC. The variable domain in full, with the rest retrieved from reference TRBV5-4 and TRBJ2-7, is ETGVTQSPTHLIKTRGQQVTLRCSSQSGHNTVSWYQQALGQGPQFIFQYYREEENGRGNFPPRFSGLQFPNYSSELNVNALELDDSALYLCASSPGQGAWGVQYFGPGTRLTVT.

The chain uses TRBV6-5 and TRBJ2-1; TRBD1 matches 9 bases. The CDR3 consists of 16 residues. CDR1 and CDR2 (germline): MNHEY, SVGAGI. Trimming cost V 1 base and J 7 bases; bases outside gene matches: 8. The CDR3 sequence is CASSYWTGTGRNEQFF. Written as DNA, the CDR3 is TGTGCCAGCAGTTACTGGACCGGGACAGGGAGAAATGAGCAGTTCTTC.

The chain has TRBV10-1 and TRBJ2-1; a weak D match, TRBD2 (5 bases). The germline CDR1 and CDR2 sequences are WNHNN and SYGVQD (reference sequence). This CDR3 has 14 amino acids. V was pared by 3 bases and J by 9 bases, with 15 bases between. The CDR3 nucleotides read TGCGCCAGCAGTGACCGGGGATGGGGTATTGAGCAGTTCTTC. Translated, it gives CASSDRGWGIEQFF.

The genes are TRBV27 and TRBJ2-7; the D gene is possibly TRBD2 (5 bases). The CDR3 consists of 12 residues. With 8 bases removed from V and 2 bases from J, the gap between germline ends came to 10 bases. CDR1 MNHEY and CDR2 SMNVEV come from the germline V gene (reference sequence). CDR3 amino acids: CASGGKAYEQYF. The CDR3 bases are TGTGCCAGCGGAGGCAAGGCCTACGAGCAGTACTTC.

V and J are TRBV6-5 and TRBJ2-3, with a tentative D call TRBD2 (5 bases). CDR1 and CDR2 (germline): MNHEY, SVGAGI. With 4 bases removed from V and 6 bases from J, the gap between germline ends came to 11 bases. The CDR3 has 13 amino acids. The CDR3 DNA reads TGTGCCAGCAGTTTGGACTTGATTGATACGCAGTATTTT. Encoded protein: CASSLDLIDTQYF.

The CDR3 reads CASRQAGGHNEQFF. The CDR3, as DNA: TGCGCCAGCAGGCAAGCGGGGGGTCACAATGAGCAGTTCTTC. The genes are TRBV5-1 and TRBJ2-1; TRBD2 aligns across 9 bases. V shed 5 bases and J 5 bases; nucleotides not matched to a gene: 5. Per the germline V gene, CDR1 is SGHRS and CDR2 is YFSETQ. The CDR3 sequence is 14 residues long.

The CDR3 DNA is TGTGCCAGCAGCTTCTCGGACGGGAACTATGGCTACACCTTC. Protein product: CASSFSDGNYGYTF. V and J are TRBV11-2 and TRBJ1-2; D gene ambiguous. Per germline, CDR1 SGHAT and CDR2 FQNNGV. The CDR3 is 14 amino acids. V was cut by 3 bases and J by 2 bases, with 10 bases left in between.

The V call is TRBV30, the J call TRBJ2-3; D possibly corresponds to TRBD1 (6 bases). From germline, CDR1 is GTSNPN and CDR2 SVGIG (reference sequence). V was clipped by 0 bases and J by 2 bases, with 12 bases between them. CDR3 length equals 15 residues. As DNA, the CDR3 is TGTGCCTGGAGTGTACCAGGGGCTTCCACAGATACGCAGTATTTT. The encoded protein is CAWSVPGASTDTQYF.

The genes are TRBV10-3 and TRBJ1-3; D gene uncertain. The V and J ends lost 3 bases and 0 bases respectively, with 9 bases between them. Germline lookup yields CDR1 ENHRY and CDR2 SYGVKD. This CDR3 has 15 residues. The CDR3 DNA sequence: TGTGCCATCAGTGAAAGCAAGGCCTCTGGAAACACCATATATTTT. Translation gives CAISESKASGNTIYF.

V usage is TRBV6-6 and J usage is TRBJ1-2; 7 bases line up with TRBD1. CDR3 size: 14 residues. Trimming took 5 bases from V and 4 from J; bases not matched to a gene: 7. CDR1 and CDR2 (germline): MNHNY, SVGAGI (reference sequence). The CDR3 DNA reads as TGTGCCAGCAGTGTACAGGGGATCGCCTATGGCTACACCTTC. This sequence encodes CASSVQGIAYGYTF.

The chain employs TRBV11-2 and TRBJ2-1; D possibly matches TRBD1 or TRBD2 (6 bases each). V was clipped by 3 bases and J by 0 bases, with 12 bases between them. CDR1 SGHAT and CDR2 FQNNGV come from the germline V gene. The CDR3 extends over 16 amino acids. The CDR3 coding sequence is TGTGCCAGCAGCTTTAGGGGGGATAGCTCCTACAATGAGCAGTTCTTC. It specifies CASSFRGDSSYNEQFF.

The rearrangement uses TRBV30 and TRBJ1-4; D gene uncertain. The V end lost 0 bases, the J end lost 6 bases, and 8 bases lay between the germline ends. This CDR3 contains 13 residues. Germline assignment: CDR1 GTSNPN and CDR2 SVGIG (reference sequence). The CDR3 DNA follows: TGTGCCTGGAGTGTACAACAGCATGAAAAACTGTTTTTT. Its translation is CAWSVQQHEKLFF.

The chain links TRBV15 to TRBJ2-3, with D possibly matching TRBD1 (6 bases). V shed 0 bases and J shed 5 bases, with 9 bases lying between them. The CDR3 extends over 14 amino acids. CDR1 and CDR2 from the germline V gene are LNHNV and YYDKDF (reference sequence). Here the CDR3 reads CATSREQGRDTQYF. The CDR3 bases are TGTGCCACCAGCAGAGAGCAGGGGAGAGATACGCAGTATTTT.

This sequence joins TRBV5-1 and TRBJ1-5, with D hard to call. The V end was cut by 0 bases, the J end by 0 bases, with 7 bases between. Germline CDR1 reads SGHRS; CDR2 reads YFSETQ. The CDR3 runs 15 residues. The CDR3 coding sequence is TGCGCCAGCAGCTTGGGACACAATAGCAATCAGCCCCAGCATTTT. Its protein product is CASSLGHNSNQPQHF.

The chain uses TRBV11-2 and TRBJ2-7; possible D gene TRBD2, 5 bases. The CDR3 loop spans 18 amino acids. Germline-derived CDR1 and CDR2 are SGHAT and FQNNGV. V lost 6 bases, J lost 3 bases, and 27 bases lay in between. In nucleotides, the CDR3 is TGTGCCAGCAGTCAAGCCCCCCCCTGGCGAGGGCCGTTCTACGAGCAGTACTTC. It translates to CASSQAPPWRGPFYEQYF.

This clone was detected only once. The V and J genes are TRBV15 and TRBJ2-7; maybe TRBD2 (6 bases). Trimming stripped 1 base from V and 2 bases from J, with 18 bases between. The CDR3 covers 17 residues. Germline loops: CDR1 LNHNV, CDR2 YYDKDF (reference sequence). CDR3: CATSRVGVGGVTYEQYF. Written as DNA, the CDR3 is TGTGCCACCAGCAGAGTGGGGGTTGGCGGGGTGACCTACGAGCAGTACTTC.

J is TRBJ2-2 and V is TRBV7-3, with D possibly TRBD2 on 6 matching bases. Between the trimmed V and J ends, which lost 2 bases and 5 bases, there was a span of 12 bases. The length of the CDR3 is 15 residues. The germline V gene encodes CDR1 SGHTA and CDR2 FQGTGA. CDR3 nucleotides: TGTGCCAGCAGCTTAGAGGGACTCGGGACCGGGGAGCTGTTTTTT. Protein sequence: CASSLEGLGTGELFF. Full variable domain (rest looked up from reference TRBV7-3 and TRBJ2-2): GAGVSQTPSNKVTEKGKYVELRCDPISGHTALYWYRQSLGQGPEFLIYFQGTGAADDSGLPNDRFFAVRPEGSVSTLKIQRTERGDSAVYLCASSLEGLGTGELFFGEGSRLTVL.

J is TRBJ2-2 and V is TRBV18; 8 bases agree with TRBD1. CDR1 and CDR2 from the germline V gene are KGHSH and LQKENI. CDR3 length: 13 amino acids. V dropped 3 bases and J dropped 10; count of bases not matched to a gene: 4. The CDR3 loop reads CASSPPTGEELFF. In DNA, the CDR3 is TGTGCCAGCTCACCTCCGACAGGGGAGGAGCTGTTTTTT.

The chain carries TRBV6-1 and TRBJ2-7; D might be TRBD1 or TRBD2, each matching 5 bases. This CDR3 spans 15 amino acids. CDR1 and CDR2 from the germline V gene are MNHNS and SASEGT. V shed 8 bases and J shed 4 bases, with 21 bases lying between them. The CDR3 DNA is TGTGCCAGCTACTCTACGGGTGGGGACCCTTACGAGCAGTACTTC. As protein: CASYSTGGDPYEQYF.